Below, one TCR beta chain is given with its context. This CDR3 is also generated by other DNA sequences in the sample. This CDR3 has 11 amino acids. Germline loops: CDR1 LGHDT, CDR2 YNNKEL (reference sequence). V lost 6 bases to trimming and J lost 8 bases, with 10 bases between them. This entry belongs to a study of blood T cell repertoires in COVID-19. Study-level background: The study drew acute and convalescent COVID-19 samples from the United States, Italy and Spain.

In the original processing: The assay estimated nucleated cells by amplifying reference gene primers. TCRdb keeps only in-frame clones here, not all; method: immunoSEQ multiplex PCR. The DNA was the basis for D and trimming; V, J and clone size are from that table. The sample lists under 150,000 clones; roughly 80% were seen once. Sequencing used PBMCs or T cells enriched from blood (not recorded which). The chain combines TRBV3-1 (or the pseudogene TRBV3-2) with TRBJ1-2, with D possibly matching TRBD1 (5 bases). The sequence derives from a man in his forties or fifties with acute COVID-19. The CDR3 coding sequence is TGTGCCAGCAGTCGGGGGAGAGGCTACACCTTC. This encodes CASSRGRGYTF.